This TCR beta chain was sequenced in a study of vaccination and CD4 T cells after COVID-19. About the research overall: No peptide, an HIV-1 Nef pool, or a CEFX pool was what each control culture received.

Trimming stripped 6 bases from V and 11 bases from J, with 16 bases between. Germline assignment: CDR1 LNHDA and CDR2 SQIVND (reference sequence). This CDR3 has 13 amino acids. About this clonotype itself: Its antigen is currently unknown.

Study conclusions and caveats: SARS-CoV-2-reactive clonotypes rose nonsignificantly, with the median going from around 20 to 38.

Oncomine TCR Beta short-read sequencing was applied to DNA from cultured CD4+ T cells. It was from cultured CD4+ T cells that genomic DNA was extracted. Each CDR3 protein is one row after TCRdb ran MiXCR on the PCR reads. The sample gives 2,000 to 3,000 distinct CDR3 sequences, approximately 40% of which show up once; 78% is in the top ten. This sample's treatment: roughly 11-day PBMC culture with coronavirus spike peptide pools or control peptides (ViraFEST assay). Gathering of the CD4+ T cells, from the unexposed donor, took place before the COVID-19 pandemic (2011-2018). Per-well cultures of 1.5 million to 2.5 million PBMCs received about 10 IU/ml IL-2 and 10 ug/ml peptide pools.

This sequence joins TRBV19 and TRBJ1-4; D is ambiguous. The clonotype was recovered from a human donor in good health. Sequenced: CD4+ T cells from blood, cultured in vitro. CDR3 sequence: CASSGFGGSKLFF. DNA for the CDR3: TGTGCCAGTAGCGGTTTCGGCGGGTCCAAACTGTTTTTT.